This TCR beta chain was documented in a study of sequential checkpoint blockade in melanoma. Study-wide context: Maintenance nivolumab came after either treatment sequence. TCRβ was sequenced from DNA of under 100 pretreatment tumors. Roughly 22 patients had tumor biopsies before treatment and at week 13.

Treatment meaning: randomized to nivolumab then ipilimumab (arm A) or the reverse (arm B). None of the patients previously received DNA-damaging chemotherapy. This table comes from immunoSEQ multiplex PCR, and its TCRdb copy is limited to in-frame clones, with some not included. The sample contains 35,000 to 40,000 clones, over 30% of which appear only once. This clone was found a few times. CDR1 and CDR2 (germline): SGHDN, FVKESK. The CDR3 contains 15 residues. V shed 3 bases and J shed 0 bases, with 12 bases lying between them. This clonotype originated in a human donor with melanoma. Specimen: tumor tissue (inferred from file names), collected from a patient given nivolumab and ipilimumab in sequence. The J gene is TRBJ2-7, the V gene TRBV14; a possible D gene is TRBD1 (6 bases). CDR3 protein: CASSQRQALSYEQYF. The DNA of the CDR3 is TGTGCCAGCAGCCAGAGACAGGCCCTCTCCTACGAGCAGTACTTC.